These 30 T cell receptor beta chains came from one sample sequenced in a study of blood T cell repertoires in COVID-19. The data were produced by immunoSEQ multiplex PCR, yet TCRdb's version contains in-frame clones alone and is incomplete. The sample holds over 120,000 clones, approximately 78% seen once. The sequencing sample was made of PBMCs or T cells enriched from blood (not recorded which). All receptors come from a woman aged 45-60 years who had recovered from COVID-19.

The rearrangement joins TRBV5-8 to TRBJ1-4; TRBD1 might be the D (5 bases). In germline, CDR1 is SGHTS, CDR2 YDEGEE. The V end lost 9 bases, the J end lost 8 bases, and 20 bases lay between the germline ends. This CDR3 spans 14 amino acids. The DNA of the CDR3 is TGTGCCACCCTACCGAGCAGGGTGTGGGAAAAACTGTTTTTT. It is translated as CATLPSRVWEKLFF.

The J gene is TRBJ1-6, the V gene TRBV5-6, with D possibly TRBD1 on 5 matching bases. V shed 4 bases and J shed 8 bases, with 10 bases lying between them. The germline CDR1 and CDR2 sequences are SGHDT and YYEEEE. CDR3 size: 13 residues. CDR3 in amino acids: CASSRGADSPLHF. CDR3 DNA: TGTGCCAGCAGCAGGGGCGCTGATTCACCCCTCCACTTT.

The gene calls are TRBV28 and TRBJ2-5, with 10 nucleotides matching TRBD2. The CDR3 spans 15 residues. Germline CDR1 reads MDHEN; CDR2 reads SYDVKM. Trimming at V came to 6 bases and at J to 5 bases, leaving 9 bases not matched to a gene. As DNA, the CDR3 is TGTGCCAGCAGACTCGAAGCGGGGGGGAGGGAGACCCAGTACTTC. Translated: CASRLEAGGRETQYF. Looking up the rest from reference TRBV28 and TRBJ2-5 gives the full variable domain: DVKVTQSSRYLVKRTGEKVFLECVQDMDHENMFWYRQDPGLGLRLIYFSYDVKMKEKGDIPEGYSVSREKKERFSLILESASTNQTSMYLCASRLEAGGRETQYFGPGTRLLVL.

The CDR3: CASSLKAGTEAFF. In DNA form, the CDR3 reads TGTGCCAGCAGCTTGAAGGCAGGGACTGAAGCTTTCTTT. The gene calls are TRBV5-6 and TRBJ1-1; TRBD1 is a possible D gene (5 bases). Germline assignment: CDR1 SGHDT and CDR2 YYEEEE. CDR3 length: 13 residues. V was shortened by 1 base and J by 5 bases, with 9 bases between the two germline ends.

V gene TRBV7-8 combines with J gene TRBJ1-2; TRBD1 matches at 8 bases. V dropped 0 bases and J dropped 1; count of bases not matched to a gene: 4. Germline V gene lookup returns CDR1 SGHVS and CDR2 FQNEAQ. This CDR3 is 16 amino acids long. CDR3 residues: CASSLARTGLNYGYTF. CDR3 sequence (DNA): TGTGCCAGCAGCTTAGCGCGGACAGGGCTTAACTATGGCTACACCTTC.

V gene TRBV10-3 combines with J gene TRBJ1-5, with 8 bases that match TRBD1. This CDR3 spans 14 amino acids. In germline, CDR1 is ENHRY, CDR2 SYGVKD. Trimming at V came to 4 bases and at J to 4 bases, leaving 3 bases not matched to a gene. CDR3 nucleotides: TGTGCCATCAGTGCGCAGGGGGCTAATCAGCCCCAGCATTTT. Its translation is CAISAQGANQPQHF.

The chain carries TRBV6-1 and TRBJ2-5; tentatively, D is TRBD2 (7 bases). Germline values: CDR1 MNHNS, CDR2 SASEGT. Trimming shortened V by 0 bases and J by 2 bases, and 10 bases separated the two germline ends. The CDR3 extends over 15 amino acids. The CDR3 reads CASSEAAGAQETQYF. The CDR3 bases are TGTGCCAGCAGTGAAGCTGCGGGGGCTCAAGAGACCCAGTACTTC.

V is TRBV28 and J is TRBJ1-4; TRBD1 matches 9 bases. Germline CDR1 and CDR2: MDHEN and SYDVKM. The CDR3 consists of 14 residues. Trimming took 5 bases from V and 6 from J; bases not matched to a gene: 4. Here the CDR3 reads CASSIRTGDEKLFF. The CDR3 DNA sequence: TGTGCCAGCAGTATAAGGACAGGGGATGAAAAACTGTTTTTT.

This rearrangement joins TRBV7-9 to TRBJ1-4; D call uncertain. This CDR3 comprises 14 residues. Trimming removed 3 bases from V and 6 bases from J, with 11 bases in between. The germline V gene has CDR1 SEHNR and CDR2 FQNEAQ (reference sequence). The CDR3 DNA sequence: TGTGCCAGCAGCTTTGAGGTTGGGTATGAAAAACTGTTTTTT. Encoded protein: CASSFEVGYEKLFF.

With regard to this clone: This specimen includes other DNA sequences encoding the same CDR3. V and J are TRBV5-4 and TRBJ2-5, with 7 positions matching TRBD2. Germline CDR1 and CDR2: SGHNT and YYREEE (reference sequence). After removal of 1 base from V and 4 bases from J, the junction contained 4 bases not matched to a gene. The CDR3 runs 14 residues. The CDR3 region has the DNA TGTGCCAGCAGCTTGTCGGGGGGAAGAGAGACCCAGTACTTC. This translates into CASSLSGGRETQYF.

The chain has TRBV28 and TRBJ1-1, with a tentative D call TRBD1 (6 bases). The germline V and J ends were trimmed by 5 bases and 1 base, with 14 bases remaining between them. The length of the CDR3 is 15 residues. CDR1 is MDHEN, CDR2 SYDVKM, per germline. The DNA of the CDR3 is TGTGCCAGCAGTCCAGCCAGGGGCTGGAACACTGAAGCTTTCTTT. It codes for CASSPARGWNTEAFF.

J is TRBJ1-4 and V is TRBV5-6; 11 positions match TRBD1. Germline CDR1 and CDR2: SGHDT and YYEEEE. The CDR3 spans 15 residues. Germline trimming cut 0 bases from V and 8 bases from J; bases unmatched to any gene: 3. In DNA form, the CDR3 reads TGTGCCAGCAGCTTGGCGGGGACAGGGGGGGAAAAACTGTTTTTT. It specifies CASSLAGTGGEKLFF.

V is TRBV28 and J is TRBJ2-5; TRBD2 agrees at 9 bases. The length of the CDR3 is 16 residues. V lost 6 bases, J lost 5 bases, and 13 bases stayed unmatched. Germline V gene sequence: CDR1 MDHEN, CDR2 SYDVKM. The CDR3 reads CASSSPWGLAGETQYF. DNA for the CDR3: TGTGCCAGCAGCTCACCGTGGGGACTAGCCGGGGAGACCCAGTACTTC.

CDR3 amino acids: CASSLTRGLGAEQFF. CDR3 DNA sequence: TGTGCCAGCAGCTTAACAAGGGGGCTAGGGGCTGAGCAGTTCTTC. V is TRBV11-2 and J is TRBJ2-1; 7 bases agree with TRBD1. Germline V gene data show CDR1 as SGHAT and CDR2 as FQNNGV. Losses at the gene ends were 2 bases for V and 9 bases for J; bases not matched to a gene: 10. The CDR3 loop spans 15 amino acids.

The genes are TRBV6-6 and TRBJ1-2; 7 bases match TRBD1. This CDR3 has 14 amino acids. The germline V gene has CDR1 MNHNY and CDR2 SVGAGI (reference sequence). Unmatched junction bases numbered 12, after V lost 6 bases and J lost 8 bases. The CDR3 region has the DNA TGTGCCAGCAGCCGCAACAGGGACAGTTGGGGCTACACCTTC. Amino acid sequence: CASSRNRDSWGYTF.

This chain connects TRBV27 to TRBJ1-4, with a tentative D call TRBD1 (6 bases). The germline V gene has CDR1 MNHEY and CDR2 SMNVEV (reference sequence). The CDR3 length is 17 residues. Trimming removed 7 bases from V and 6 bases from J, with 24 bases in between. As DNA, the CDR3 is TGTGCCAGCACCGACCCCGGGACAATCAAAAGCGATGAAAAACTGTTTTTT. It specifies CASTDPGTIKSDEKLFF. Supplemented by reference TRBV27 and TRBJ1-4, the full variable domain reads EAQVTQNPRYLITVTGKKLTVTCSQNMNHEYMSWYRQDPGLGLRQIYYSMNVEVTDKGDVPEGYKVSRKEKRNFPLILESPSPNQTSLYFCASTDPGTIKSDEKLFFGSGTQLSVL.

The chain recombines TRBV5-4 with TRBJ1-2; 7 nucleotides agree with TRBD1. The CDR3 totals 15 residues. V shed 2 bases and J 0 bases; nucleotides not matched to a gene: 4. The germline CDR1 and CDR2 sequences are SGHNT and YYREEE (reference sequence). CDR3 nucleotides: TGTGCCAGCAGCTTAAACAGGGGTACTAACTATGGCTACACCTTC. Its protein is CASSLNRGTNYGYTF.

The rearrangement links TRBV9 to TRBJ2-6; TRBD1 agrees at 7 bases. V lost 4 bases to trimming and J lost 4 bases; unmatched junction nucleotides: 5. Germline-derived CDR1 and CDR2 are SGDLS and YYNGEE. The CDR3 has 15 amino acids. CDR3 residues: CASSPDRAGANVLTF. The CDR3 DNA reads as TGTGCCAGCAGCCCTGACAGGGCCGGGGCCAACGTCCTGACTTTC.

This clone has just one count. This chain joins TRBV12-3 or TRBV12-4 and TRBJ1-2; the match to TRBD1 covers 7 bases. The CDR3 is 13 amino acids. Losses at the gene ends were 6 bases for V and 6 bases for J; bases not matched to a gene: 7. CDR3: CASRKGADDGYTF. The CDR3, as DNA: TGTGCCAGCAGAAAGGGGGCCGACGATGGCTACACCTTC.

The genes are TRBV7-4 and TRBJ2-7, with D uncertain. Germline CDR1 is SGHVT and CDR2 is SQSDAQ. V lost 5 bases and J 4 bases, leaving 6 bases between the germline ends. The CDR3 sequence is 11 residues long. The CDR3 DNA is TGTGCCAGCAGCCCCTTATACGAGCAGTACGTC. Translated, it gives CASSPLYEQYV.

The chain uses TRBV2 and TRBJ1-5; 8 nucleotides line up with TRBD1. The CDR3 is 16 residues long. Germline values: CDR1 SNHLY, CDR2 FYNNEI. With V trimmed by 5 bases and J by 0 bases, 6 bases remained unmatched. CDR3 in DNA: TGTGCCAGCAGTCGGACAGGGTCGTATAGCAATCAGCCCCAGCATTTT. This codes for CASSRTGSYSNQPQHF. Variable domain in full (rest from reference TRBV2 and TRBJ1-5): EPEVTQTPSHQVTQMGQEVILRCVPISNHLYFYWYRQILGQKVEFLVSFYNNEISEKSEIFDDQFSVERPDGSNFTLKIRSTKLEDSAMYFCASSRTGSYSNQPQHFGDGTRLSIL.

The chain employs TRBV24-1 and TRBJ1-2, with TRBD1 matching 12 bases. Germline CDR1 and CDR2: KGHDR and SFDVKD. After removal of 4 bases from V and 4 bases from J, the junction contained 15 bases not matched to a gene. The CDR3 totals 19 residues. The CDR3 DNA follows: TGTGCCACCAGTGACTCGGGGACAGGGGGCTCTGCAGAATTCTATGGCTACACCTTC. Translation: CATSDSGTGGSAEFYGYTF.

V usage is TRBV5-1 and J usage is TRBJ2-5; D remains ambiguous. The CDR3 spans 17 residues. Germline CDR1 SGHRS, CDR2 YFSETQ. Trimming stripped 4 bases from V and 1 base from J, with 20 bases between. The CDR3 nucleotides are TGCGCCAGCAGCCCCGGTTCCGGAGTGAGGTTCCAAGAGACCCAGTACTTC. Translation gives CASSPGSGVRFQETQYF. The whole variable domain, filled in from reference TRBV5-1 and TRBJ2-5, reads KAGVTQTPRYLIKTRGQQVTLSCSPISGHRSVSWYQQTPGQGLQFLFEYFSETQRNKGNFPGRFSGRQFSNSRSEMNVSTLELGDSALYLCASSPGSGVRFQETQYFGPGTRLLVL.

This chain joins TRBV11-2 and TRBJ1-1, with TRBD1 matching over 7 bases. The germline gives CDR1 SGHAT, CDR2 FQNNGV. This CDR3 contains 13 residues. Losses at the gene ends were 3 bases for V and 9 bases for J; bases not matched to a gene: 7. This CDR3 reads CASSFGVRGKAFF. CDR3 in DNA: TGTGCCAGCAGCTTCGGGGTCAGGGGGAAAGCTTTCTTT.

J is TRBJ2-5 and V is TRBV12-5, with 8 bases matching TRBD2. Germline V gene lookup returns CDR1 LGHNT and CDR2 FRNRAP. This CDR3 has 14 residues. J lost 5 bases, V lost 5 bases, and 7 bases had no gene match. CDR3: CASGPGGAQETQYF. CDR3 sequence (DNA): TGTGCTAGTGGTCCCGGGGGGGCCCAGGAGACCCAGTACTTC.

The chain links TRBV18 to TRBJ2-7; 10 bases map to TRBD1. The CDR3 is 14 residues long. J gave up 4 bases and V 4 bases, and 4 bases lay outside the gene matches. Germline V gene lookup returns CDR1 KGHSH and CDR2 LQKENI. CDR3 coding DNA: TGTGCCAGCTCACGGGGACAGGGGACGTACGAGCAGTACTTC. It is translated as CASSRGQGTYEQYF.

The chain combines TRBV6-5 with TRBJ2-5; no clear D gene. Germline lookup yields CDR1 MNHEY and CDR2 SVGAGI. The CDR3 has 10 amino acids. V gave up 10 bases and J gave up 2 bases, with 5 bases separating them. The CDR3 reads CATQQETQYF. Here the CDR3 DNA reads TGTGCCACCCAACAAGAGACCCAGTACTTC.

This clone was counted only a few times. This chain links TRBV10-3 with TRBJ1-6; 9 nucleotides match TRBD1. V dropped 6 bases and J dropped 10; count of bases not matched to a gene: 7. CDR1 and CDR2 from the germline V gene are ENHRY and SYGVKD. The CDR3 covers 14 residues. The chain's CDR3 is CAISSGQGASPLHF. The CDR3 bases are TGTGCCATCAGCTCGGGACAGGGTGCATCACCCCTCCACTTT.

The rearrangement links TRBV11-1 to TRBJ1-6; TRBD1 matches at 7 bases. There are 15 residues in the CDR3. V shed 4 bases and J 3 bases; nucleotides not matched to a gene: 3. CDR1 and CDR2 (germline): SGHAT, FQDESV (reference sequence). DNA for the CDR3: TGTGCCAGCAGCTCGGGGGACAGCTATAATTCACCCCTCCACTTT. Translating it yields CASSSGDSYNSPLHF.

This clone was seen a single time. The chain carries TRBV11-2 and TRBJ1-1, with no clear D. The germline V and J ends were trimmed by 5 bases and 2 bases, with 21 bases remaining between them. CDR1 is SGHAT and CDR2 is FQNNGV in the germline V gene. The CDR3 length is 17 residues. Here the CDR3 DNA reads TGTGCCAGCAGCGAATTAACGAAAATGACGGGAAACACTGAAGCTTTCTTT. Protein: CASSELTKMTGNTEAFF.